This T cell receptor (beta chain) derives from a study of blood T cell repertoires in COVID-19. Sequenced by immunoSEQ multiplex PCR; TCRdb stores in-frame clones only, minus some. Of about 190,000 clones in the sample, about four fifths were seen once. The CDR3 consists of 14 residues. Germline loops: CDR1 SGHKS, CDR2 YYEKEE (reference sequence). The junction had 10 bases not matched to a gene; V was cut back by 5 bases and J by 7 bases. This clone was seen just once. The sample consisted of peripheral blood. The rearrangement links TRBV5-5 to TRBJ2-7; TRBD1 matches 9 bases. This TCR derives from a woman aged 70-85 years with active or convalescent COVID-19. Written as DNA, the CDR3 is TGTGCCAGCAGACCGGGACAGGGCCCGTGGGAGCAGTACTTC. Residues: CASRPGQGPWEQYF.